This T cell receptor (beta chain) is drawn from a study of CD8+CD57+ T cells in acquired aplastic anemia. Individuals selected for sequencing had exhibited CD8+CD57+ cell expansion on flow cytometry. Each patient gave a blood sample that was collected before any therapy had been received. CDR3 size: 14 residues. In germline, CDR1 is MRHNA, CDR2 SNTAGT. V shed 2 bases and J shed 0 bases, with 2 bases lying between them. In this sample, this clonotype turned up many times. Genomic DNA templated the TCR beta VDJ and CDR3 profiling. TCRdb analysed the reads with MiXCR anew, one entry per CDR3 protein. Of hundreds of thousands of distinct CDR3 sequences in the sample, approximately 33% were seen once.

The TCR was taken from a human donor with aplastic anemia. This chain connects TRBV6-4 to TRBJ2-6; D gene unclear. Sequenced sample: sorted CD4+, CD8+, or CD8+CD57+ T cells (not recorded which) from PBMCs. CDR3 sequence: CASSDVSGANVLTF. The CDR3 nucleotides are TGTGCCAGCAGTGACGTCTCTGGGGCCAACGTCCTGACTTTC.